This T cell receptor (beta chain) originates from a study of CD4 T cell repertoires in COVID-19. Study as a whole: After around 11 days of IL-2 expansion, CFSE-low cells were relabeled and restimulated with other coronavirus spikes.

Findings and caveats of the study: SARS-CoV and/or HKU1 spike cultures shared between roughly 6 and 27% of SARS-CoV-2 clonotypes. Sharing of several most expanded SARS-CoV-2-reactive clonotypes across memory subsets suggested intraclonal diversification.

The CDR3 is 17 amino acids. Germline V gives CDR1 MNHEY, CDR2 SMNVEV (reference sequence). Trimming shortened V by 6 bases and J by 1 base, and 20 bases separated the two germline ends. Sequencing was done directly on freshly isolated, uncultured memory T cells. Profiling relied on immunoSEQ multiplex PCR, and the TCRdb table lists in-frame clones only, not all of them. The repertoire holds 20,000 to 30,000 clones, with over 85% as singletons. Details on this clone: Its specificity is unknown.

The rearrangement uses TRBV27 and TRBJ2-3; the D gene is possibly TRBD1 (5 bases). The receptor's source is a human donor who had COVID-19. The sequenced sample was circulating follicular helper CD4+ T cells (cTfh) from blood, obtained before the COVID-19 pandemic. CDR3 DNA: TGTGCCAGCAGGGGAAGGACAACGCCTCCCGGCACAGATACGCAGTATTTT. Its translation: CASRGRTTPPGTDTQYF.